These T cell receptor beta chains were read from a single sample in a study of T cells after yellow fever vaccination. Using its own MiXCR run on the 5' RACE reads, TCRdb lists one record per CDR3 protein. The sample holds roughly 350,000 distinct CDR3 sequences; 4.1% are singletons and the top ten take around 25%. This sample comprised PBMCs, obtained 5 days after the yellow fever booster vaccination. These receptors all stem from a young man who received the YFV17D yellow fever vaccine. The CDR3 runs from the conserved cysteine through the conserved F or W. D genes are given only for firm matches. Some rows mark clone size as missing; the rest say once, few, many or name a class of expanded clone.

J: TRBJ1-2; size: -; V: TRBV4-1; D: TRBD1; CDR3: CASSRPGQGIHTF; DNA: TGCGCCAGCAGCCGACCGGGACAGGGGATACACACCTTC
J: TRBJ1-1; size: -; V: TRBV28; D: -; CDR3: CASSLVSQGGFEAFF; DNA: TGTGCCAGCAGTTTGGTTAGCCAGGGAGGGTTTGAAGCTTTCTTT
J: TRBJ2-1; size: few; V: TRBV5-1; D: TRBD2; CDR3: CASSFWTSGGLTHNEQFF; DNA: TGCGCCAGCAGCTTCTGGACTAGCGGGGGATTAACCCACAATGAGCAGTTCTTC
J: TRBJ2-3; size: -; V: TRBV11-2; D: -; CDR3: CASSPGTSQYF; DNA: TGTGCCAGCAGCCCCGGGACTTCGCAGTATTTT
J: TRBJ2-7; size: few; V: TRBV5-5; D: -; CDR3: CASSFSWTAAYEQYF; DNA: TGTGCCAGCAGCTTTTCGTGGACGGCAGCCTACGAGCAGTACTTC
J: TRBJ2-3; size: few; V: TRBV29-1; D: -; CDR3: CSVEDYRVNTQYF; DNA: TGCAGCGTTGAAGACTACAGGGTAAATACGCAGTATTTT
J: TRBJ1-5; size: many; V: TRBV12-3/TRBV12-4; D: -; CDR3: CATRGRYSNQPQHF; DNA: TGTGCCACCCGGGGGCGGTATAGCAATCAGCCCCAGCATTTT
J: TRBJ1-1; size: -; V: TRBV6-2/TRBV6-3; D: -; CDR3: CASSFWTAVNTEAFF; DNA: TGTGCCAGCAGTTTTTGGACAGCCGTGAACACTGAAGCTTTCTTT
J: TRBJ1-2; size: -; V: TRBV6-5; D: TRBD1; CDR3: CASRKTGGNYGYTF; DNA: TGTGCCAGCAGAAAGACAGGGGGCAATTATGGCTACACCTTC
J: TRBJ2-2; size: many; V: TRBV7-3; D: -; CDR3: CASSPYTGELFF; DNA: TGTGCCAGCAGCCCTTACACCGGGGAGCTGTTTTTT
J: TRBJ1-4; size: many; V: TRBV20-1; D: TRBD1; CDR3: CSGQGEKLFF; DNA: TGCAGTGGACAGGGCGAAAAACTGTTTTTT
J: TRBJ1-2; size: few; V: TRBV2; D: TRBD1; CDR3: CASTGTVYYGYTF; DNA: TGTGCCAGCACTGGGACAGTATACTATGGCTACACCTTC
J: TRBJ1-4; size: -; V: TRBV5-1; D: -; CDR3: CASSSTGPENEKLFF; DNA: TGCGCCAGCAGCTCAACAGGGCCCGAAAATGAAAAACTGTTTTTT
J: TRBJ2-3; size: few; V: TRBV5-1; D: -; CDR3: CASSLYGQGSTDTQYF; DNA: TGCGCCAGCAGCTTGTACGGGCAGGGGAGCACAGATACGCAGTATTTT
J: TRBJ2-6; size: few; V: TRBV18; D: -; CDR3: CASSPMQGLSGANVLTF; DNA: TGTGCCAGCTCACCAATGCAGGGACTCTCTGGGGCCAACGTCCTGACTTTC
J: TRBJ2-1; size: many; V: TRBV12-3/TRBV12-4; D: -; CDR3: CASSLAYEQFF; DNA: TGTGCCAGCAGTTTAGCGTATGAGCAGTTCTTC
J: TRBJ2-3; size: -; V: TRBV15; D: TRBD1; CDR3: CATSRVLWGQGTDTQYF; DNA: TGTGCCACCAGCAGAGTACTTTGGGGACAGGGCACAGATACGCAGTATTTT
J: TRBJ1-2; size: -; V: TRBV6-1; D: TRBD1; CDR3: CASRPIGGMGQEVYGYTF; DNA: TGTGCCAGCAGACCCATCGGAGGCATGGGACAGGAGGTATATGGCTACACCTTC
J: TRBJ1-2; size: few; V: TRBV28; D: -; CDR3: CASSLPSGYTF; DNA: TGTGCCAGCAGTTTGCCCAGTGGCTACACCTTC
J: TRBJ1-1; size: few; V: TRBV30; D: -; CDR3: CAWSEQFKARTRWGTEAFF; DNA: TGTGCCTGGAGTGAACAGTTTAAGGCCAGGACGAGATGGGGCACTGAAGCTTTCTTT
J: TRBJ2-5; size: -; V: TRBV5-1; D: -; CDR3: CASSLALGTKETQYF; DNA: TGCGCCAGCAGCTTGGCCCTTGGAACCAAAGAGACCCAGTACTTC
J: TRBJ1-1; size: many; V: TRBV5-1; D: -; CDR3: CASSFRATNTEAFF; DNA: TGCGCCAGCAGCTTTAGGGCAACGAACACTGAAGCTTTCTTT
J: TRBJ2-5; size: many; V: TRBV5-1; D: -; CDR3: CASSLAVGQETQYF; DNA: TGTGCCAGCAGCTTGGCCGTCGGGCAAGAGACCCAGTACTTC
J: TRBJ2-3; size: -; V: TRBV20-1; D: TRBD2; CDR3: CSARASGGFTSTDTQYF; DNA: TGCAGTGCTAGAGCTAGCGGGGGCTTTACTAGCACAGATACGCAGTATTTT
J: TRBJ2-1; size: many; V: TRBV5-1; D: -; CDR3: CASSFGGGAYNEQFF; DNA: TGCGCCAGCAGCTTTGGTGGAGGCGCCTACAATGAGCAGTTCTTC
J: TRBJ1-4; size: -; V: TRBV14; D: -; CDR3: CASSQGIGEKLFF; DNA: TGTGCCAGCAGCCAAGGTATCGGCGAAAAACTGTTTTTT